A selection of T cell receptor beta chains follows, all from one sample in a study of T cells after yellow fever vaccination. MiXCR, run by TCRdb on the 5' RACE reads, gives a single entry per CDR3 protein. The table lists some 340,000 distinct CDR3 sequences, approximately 4% of them singletons. Material: PBMCs, obtained 5 days after the yellow fever booster vaccination. These receptors were collected from a man aged 18 to 29 who received the YFV17D yellow fever vaccine. Each CDR3 is given with its conserved first and last residue. A D gene is named only where the DNA matches it firmly. Clone size is shown for a subset of rows, as once, few, many or a class of expanded clone.

v_gene	abundance	d_gene	j_gene	CDR3nt	CDR3aa
TRBV5-1	few	.	TRBJ1-1	TGCGCCAGCAGCTTGGACATATTTAACACTGAAGCTTTCTTT	CASSLDIFNTEAFF
TRBV7-9	many	TRBD2	TRBJ2-5	TGTGCCAGCAGCTCCCTGGCGGGGGAAGAGACCCAGTACTTC	CASSSLAGEETQYF
TRBV7-2	many	.	TRBJ1-2	TGTGCCAGCAGCTTAGTTTCGTACAGCTTACGAAGCTATGGCTACACCTTC	CASSLVSYSLRSYGYTF
TRBV4-2	few	.	TRBJ2-1	TGTGCCAGCAGCCAAGAGAGCCGGGGGCCCTACAATGAGCAGTTCTTC	CASSQESRGPYNEQFF
TRBV5-1	few	.	TRBJ1-2	TGCGCCAGCAGCCCGCGACCGGGCAGCTGGGGTGGCTACACCTTC	CASSPRPGSWGGYTF
TRBV30	.	TRBD1	TRBJ2-1	TGTGCCTGGAGTGTCCAGGGGGATCATGAGCAGTTCTTC	CAWSVQGDHEQFF
TRBV5-1	.	TRBD1	TRBJ2-5	TGCGCCAGCAGCTTGGAGGGACAGGGTGGCGAGACCCAGTACTTC	CASSLEGQGGETQYF
TRBV12-3/TRBV12-4	few	.	TRBJ2-7	TGTGCCAGCAGTTATTCAGGACTCGGGGCCTACGAGCAGTACTTC	CASSYSGLGAYEQYF
TRBV5-6	few	.	TRBJ1-1	TGTGCCAGCAGCTTGCGGGGGCCGGGTACTGAAGCTTTCTTT	CASSLRGPGTEAFF
TRBV20-1	.	TRBD2	TRBJ2-3	TGCAGTGCTAGATATCTAGCGGGTTCTACAGATACGCAGTATTTT	CSARYLAGSTDTQYF
TRBV20-1	.	.	TRBJ2-1	TGCAGTGCTAGAGGGGCGATTTACAATGAGCAGTTCTTC	CSARGAIYNEQFF
TRBV5-6	.	.	TRBJ2-1	TGTGCCAGCAGCTTGACAGGGCGTGTGAGGGATGAGCAGTTCTTC	CASSLTGRVRDEQFF
TRBV7-9	many	.	TRBJ1-2	TGTGCCAGCACCCCGGGACATCAAAACTATGGCTACACCTTC	CASTPGHQNYGYTF
TRBV7-8	few	TRBD1	TRBJ2-7	TGTGCCAGCAGCCCCTTGACCGGGACAGGCTCCTACGAGCAGTACTTC	CASSPLTGTGSYEQYF
TRBV10-3	many	.	TRBJ2-1	TGTGCCATCAAGTCCCTCACCAGCTCCTACAATGAGCAGTTCTTC	CAIKSLTSSYNEQFF
TRBV5-1	few	.	TRBJ2-1	TGCGCCAGCAGCTTGGAGCGTTCTATGACAATTTACAATGAGCAGTTCTTC	CASSLERSMTIYNEQFF
TRBV20-1	many	.	TRBJ1-2	TGCAGTGCTACAGGGTCGGGTGGCTACACCTTC	CSATGSGGYTF
TRBV7-9	many	.	TRBJ2-2	TGTGCCAGCAGCTTACAAGGGGTGGCCGGGGAGCTGTTTTTT	CASSLQGVAGELFF
TRBV12-3/TRBV12-4	many	TRBD2	TRBJ2-7	TGTGCCAGCAGCCCTCTAGCGGGACCACCCTACGAGCAGTACTTC	CASSPLAGPPYEQYF
TRBV3-1	few	.	TRBJ2-3	TGTGCCAGCAGCGCCCTCGGGCAGGCAGATACGCAGTATTTT	CASSALGQADTQYF
TRBV5-4	few	TRBD1	TRBJ1-1	TGTGCCAGTGGGGGACAGTTGGACACTGAAGCTTTCTTT	CASGGQLDTEAFF
TRBV5-1	many	.	TRBJ1-1	TGCGCCAGCAGCCCGAGTGTAAACACTGAAGCTTTCTTT	CASSPSVNTEAFF
TRBV29-1	.	.	TRBJ2-5	TGCAGCGTTGAAGTAAACGACGTGGAGACCCAGTACTTC	CSVEVNDVETQYF
TRBV4-2	many	TRBD2	TRBJ2-3	TGTGCCAGCAGCCAAGCACCGGCTAGCGGGGACACAGATACGCAGTATTTT	CASSQAPASGDTDTQYF
TRBV7-2	.	TRBD1	TRBJ1-2	TGTGCCAGCAGCTCCCGAAGGACAGGGGTCCAAGATGGCTACACCTTC	CASSSRRTGVQDGYTF
TRBV5-6	.	.	TRBJ1-6	TGTGCCAGCAGCTACAGGAGTCCCTATAATTCACCCCTCCACTTT	CASSYRSPYNSPLHF
TRBV6-5	many	TRBD2	TRBJ2-5	TGTGCCAGCAGTTACTCCGGGGCGGGGGGGCCCGAGACCCAGTACTTC	CASSYSGAGGPETQYF
TRBV7-6	few	.	TRBJ2-7	TGTGCCAGCAGCCGCACCCAGGCGGACTACGAGCAGTACTTC	CASSRTQADYEQYF